The rows below give T cell receptor beta chains drawn from one sample of a study of blood T cell repertoires in COVID-19. The repertoire was sequenced with immunoSEQ multiplex PCR; TCRdb's copy has only in-frame clones and lacks some. The sample shows around 130,000 clones, 65% to 90% of them seen only once. The sequencing input was peripheral blood. The receptor source for this set is a human donor in a cohort sampled during active COVID-19. CDR3s include the opening cysteine and the closing phenylalanine or tryptophan. D genes are given only for firm matches. Clone size is not always given. Where it is, it says once, few, many or a class for expanded clones.

d_call: TRBD1
j_call: TRBJ2-7
v_call: TRBV19
clone_size: NA
cdr3_nt: TGTGCCAGTAGAAATACAGGGGGCGACTATTCCTACGAGCAGTACTTC
cdr3_aa: CASRNTGGDYSYEQYF

d_call: TRBD1
j_call: TRBJ2-7
v_call: TRBV6-5
clone_size: NA
cdr3_nt: TGTGCCAGCAGTTACCAAGGGACAGGGTACGAGCAGTACTTC
cdr3_aa: CASSYQGTGYEQYF

d_call: NA
j_call: TRBJ2-2
v_call: TRBV4-2
clone_size: NA
cdr3_nt: TGTGCCAGCAGCAATCGGGACAACCCGAACACCGGGGAGCTGTTTTTT
cdr3_aa: CASSNRDNPNTGELFF

d_call: NA
j_call: TRBJ1-1
v_call: TRBV7-2
clone_size: NA
cdr3_nt: TGTGCCAGCAGCAGCCCAGGGCGGGAGGCTTTCTTT
cdr3_aa: CASSSPGREAFF

d_call: TRBD2
j_call: TRBJ2-5
v_call: TRBV13
clone_size: once
cdr3_nt: TGTGCCAGCAGCTTAGGCTTCGGGGGGGAAGAGACCCAGTACTTC
cdr3_aa: CASSLGFGGEETQYF

d_call: NA
j_call: TRBJ2-3
v_call: TRBV6-5
clone_size: NA
cdr3_nt: TGTGCCAGCAGTTACTCCCCTAGTGGCGATACGCAGTATTTT
cdr3_aa: CASSYSPSGDTQYF

d_call: TRBD1
j_call: TRBJ2-1
v_call: TRBV5-1
clone_size: NA
cdr3_nt: TGCGCCAGCAGCCTTGACAGGGCGGGCTCCTACAATGAGCAGTTCTTC
cdr3_aa: CASSLDRAGSYNEQFF

d_call: TRBD1
j_call: TRBJ2-4
v_call: TRBV6-2/TRBV6-3
clone_size: NA
cdr3_nt: TGTGCCAGCAGTTACAGTATGACAGGGAATCTAGACATTCAGTACTTC
cdr3_aa: CASSYSMTGNLDIQYF

d_call: TRBD2
j_call: TRBJ2-5
v_call: TRBV19
clone_size: once
cdr3_nt: TGTGCCATAAGGGAGGGAGAGACCCAGTACTTC
cdr3_aa: CAIREGETQYF

d_call: NA
j_call: TRBJ1-5
v_call: TRBV6-2/TRBV6-3
clone_size: NA
cdr3_nt: TGTGCCAGCAGTTACCCGGGACTGGACCCCGATAGCAATCAGCCCCAGCATTTT
cdr3_aa: CASSYPGLDPDSNQPQHF

d_call: TRBD2
j_call: TRBJ2-7
v_call: TRBV2
clone_size: NA
cdr3_nt: TGTGCCAGCAGGAGACTAGCGGGGAGCTCCGAGGGCTACGAGCAGTACTTC
cdr3_aa: CASRRLAGSSEGYEQYF

d_call: TRBD2
j_call: TRBJ2-3
v_call: TRBV19
clone_size: NA
cdr3_nt: TGTGCCAGTAGTATTGGGATAGCTAGCGGGGCATCGGGCACAAGGTATACGCAGTATTTT
cdr3_aa: CASSIGIASGASGTRYTQYF

d_call: TRBD2
j_call: TRBJ2-7
v_call: TRBV5-6
clone_size: NA
cdr3_nt: TGTGCCAGCAGCTTGCAGCTAGCGGGGGCCTACGAGCAGTACTTC
cdr3_aa: CASSLQLAGAYEQYF

d_call: TRBD2
j_call: TRBJ2-1
v_call: TRBV7-9
clone_size: NA
cdr3_nt: TGTGCCAGCAGCCGGGTCTCGGGCGGGGGTAATGAGCAGTTCTTC
cdr3_aa: CASSRVSGGGNEQFF

d_call: TRBD1
j_call: TRBJ1-1
v_call: TRBV6-5
clone_size: few
cdr3_nt: TGTGCCAGCAGTACGGGACAGGGTGTGACTGAAGCTTTCTTT
cdr3_aa: CASSTGQGVTEAFF

d_call: NA
j_call: TRBJ2-7
v_call: TRBV18
clone_size: few
cdr3_nt: TGTGCCAGCTCACACAGGGACGGTAGCTCCTACGAGCAGTACTTC
cdr3_aa: CASSHRDGSSYEQYF

d_call: NA
j_call: TRBJ1-3
v_call: TRBV29-1
clone_size: once
cdr3_nt: TGCAGCGTTGAGAAGGGGGACGGAAACACCATATATTTT
cdr3_aa: CSVEKGDGNTIYF

d_call: NA
j_call: TRBJ2-5
v_call: TRBV3-1/TRBV3-2
clone_size: NA
cdr3_nt: TGTGCCAGCAGCCAAGATGGTTCAGGCCGGTACCAAGAGACCCAGTACTTC
cdr3_aa: CASSQDGSGRYQETQYF

d_call: NA
j_call: TRBJ2-3
v_call: TRBV5-1
clone_size: NA
cdr3_nt: TGCGCCAGCAGCTTGGGAGCAGATACGCAGTATTTT
cdr3_aa: CASSLGADTQYF

d_call: TRBD1
j_call: TRBJ1-4
v_call: TRBV3-1/TRBV3-2
clone_size: NA
cdr3_nt: TGTGCCAGCAGCAAAACAGGGGGGAGAACTAATGAAAAACTGTTTTTT
cdr3_aa: CASSKTGGRTNEKLFF

d_call: TRBD1
j_call: TRBJ1-5
v_call: TRBV15
clone_size: NA
cdr3_nt: TGTGCCACCAGAGGGACAGGGAATAGCAATCAGCCCCAGCATTTT
cdr3_aa: CATRGTGNSNQPQHF

d_call: NA
j_call: TRBJ2-2
v_call: TRBV28
clone_size: few
cdr3_nt: TGTGCCACCTTTTCCTACAGGGATATTTACACCGGGGAGCTGTTTTTT
cdr3_aa: CATFSYRDIYTGELFF

d_call: NA
j_call: TRBJ1-2
v_call: TRBV11-2
clone_size: once
cdr3_nt: TGTGCCAGCAGCTTATCCCACGACATGTATGGCTACACCTTC
cdr3_aa: CASSLSHDMYGYTF

d_call: TRBD1
j_call: TRBJ1-4
v_call: TRBV7-6
clone_size: NA
cdr3_nt: TGTGCCAGCAGCTTAGGGACGGGACAGGGGAATGAAAAACTGTTTTTT
cdr3_aa: CASSLGTGQGNEKLFF

d_call: TRBD1
j_call: TRBJ2-1
v_call: TRBV24-1
clone_size: NA
cdr3_nt: TGTGCCACCAGTGATTCCGTGGACAGGGCCAATGAGCAGTTCTTC
cdr3_aa: CATSDSVDRANEQFF

d_call: TRBD1
j_call: TRBJ2-7
v_call: TRBV10-1
clone_size: NA
cdr3_nt: TGCGCCAGCAGTGATACCGGGACAGGGGGTCCCTACGAGCAGTACTTC
cdr3_aa: CASSDTGTGGPYEQYF

d_call: TRBD1
j_call: TRBJ1-1
v_call: TRBV2
clone_size: NA
cdr3_nt: TGTGCCAGCCTGACAGGGGGAACAATGAACACTGAAGCTTTCTTT
cdr3_aa: CASLTGGTMNTEAFF

d_call: NA
j_call: TRBJ2-2
v_call: TRBV10-3
clone_size: NA
cdr3_nt: TGTGCCATCGAGGGGGTCAACACCGGGGAGCTGTTTTTT
cdr3_aa: CAIEGVNTGELFF

d_call: NA
j_call: TRBJ1-1
v_call: TRBV5-1
clone_size: NA
cdr3_nt: TGCGCCAGCAGCTTGGGGTCAGGGAATATTCCTGAAGCTTTCTTT
cdr3_aa: CASSLGSGNIPEAFF

d_call: TRBD1
j_call: TRBJ2-7
v_call: TRBV2
clone_size: NA
cdr3_nt: TGTGCCAGCAGTGGGACAGGGGGCAGCTCCTACGAGCAGTACTTC
cdr3_aa: CASSGTGGSSYEQYF

d_call: TRBD1
j_call: TRBJ2-5
v_call: TRBV7-8
clone_size: NA
cdr3_nt: TGTGCCAGCAGCTACGGACAGGGGGGAACTTTGGAGACCCAGTACTTC
cdr3_aa: CASSYGQGGTLETQYF

d_call: TRBD1
j_call: TRBJ1-1
v_call: TRBV24-1
clone_size: NA
cdr3_nt: TGTGCCACCAGTGATTTTACAGGGGGAGCTTTCTTT
cdr3_aa: CATSDFTGGAFF

d_call: TRBD2
j_call: TRBJ2-1
v_call: TRBV19
clone_size: NA
cdr3_nt: TGTGCCAGCAAAATTAGCGGGGACCACAATGAGCAGTTCTTC
cdr3_aa: CASKISGDHNEQFF

d_call: NA
j_call: TRBJ1-6
v_call: TRBV28
clone_size: NA
cdr3_nt: TGTGCCAGCACCAGGGGAACAGGGTCTTCACCCCTCCACTTT
cdr3_aa: CASTRGTGSSPLHF

d_call: NA
j_call: TRBJ1-2
v_call: TRBV5-1
clone_size: NA
cdr3_nt: TGCGCCAGCAGCTTGGGGGGTGACGGGAATGGCTACACCTTC
cdr3_aa: CASSLGGDGNGYTF

d_call: TRBD1
j_call: TRBJ2-7
v_call: TRBV6-5
clone_size: NA
cdr3_nt: TGTGCCAGCAGTTACAGACAGGGGGCCTACGAGCAGTACTTC
cdr3_aa: CASSYRQGAYEQYF

d_call: TRBD2
j_call: TRBJ2-1
v_call: TRBV7-6
clone_size: NA
cdr3_nt: TGTGCCAGCAGCTTAGGGGCTAGCGGGGGGAATGAGCAGTTCTTC
cdr3_aa: CASSLGASGGNEQFF

d_call: TRBD2
j_call: TRBJ2-5
v_call: TRBV28
clone_size: NA
cdr3_nt: TGTGCCAGCAGTTCCTTTAGCGGGGGGAGCCAAGAGACCCAGTACTTC
cdr3_aa: CASSSFSGGSQETQYF

d_call: TRBD1
j_call: TRBJ1-1
v_call: TRBV5-1
clone_size: NA
cdr3_nt: TGCGCCAGCAGCCCGGGACAGTTCCGCATGAACACTGAAGCTTTCTTT
cdr3_aa: CASSPGQFRMNTEAFF

d_call: TRBD1
j_call: TRBJ1-5
v_call: TRBV9
clone_size: NA
cdr3_nt: TGTGCCAGCAGCGAACAGGGGATCAATCAGCCCCAGCATTTT
cdr3_aa: CASSEQGINQPQHF

d_call: TRBD1
j_call: TRBJ2-5
v_call: TRBV7-9
clone_size: NA
cdr3_nt: TGTGCCAGCAGCTTAGGGACAGGGGGCTGGAAGACCCAGTACTTC
cdr3_aa: CASSLGTGGWKTQYF

d_call: NA
j_call: TRBJ2-2
v_call: TRBV19
clone_size: NA
cdr3_nt: TGTGCCAGTAATTCCCCGTCGGGGATTCGGACCGGGGAGCTGTTTTTT
cdr3_aa: CASNSPSGIRTGELFF

d_call: NA
j_call: TRBJ2-2
v_call: TRBV11-3
clone_size: once
cdr3_nt: TGTGCCAGCAGCTTAGATCTCGGTCTGTTTTCAGGGGAAGTCACCGGGGAGCTGTTTTTT
cdr3_aa: CASSLDLGLFSGEVTGELFF

d_call: TRBD2
j_call: TRBJ2-4
v_call: TRBV3-1/TRBV3-2
clone_size: NA
cdr3_nt: TGTGCCAGCAGCCAAGATTCCGGGCTAGCGGGGGGGCCTAACATTCAGTACTTC
cdr3_aa: CASSQDSGLAGGPNIQYF

d_call: TRBD1
j_call: TRBJ2-7
v_call: TRBV3-1/TRBV3-2
clone_size: few
cdr3_nt: TGTGCCAGCAGCTCCACGGACAGGGGCCGGGACGAGCAGTACTTC
cdr3_aa: CASSSTDRGRDEQYF

d_call: TRBD2
j_call: TRBJ2-1
v_call: TRBV4-3
clone_size: NA
cdr3_nt: TGCGCCAGCAGTCCGGGACTAGGCTCCTACAATGAGCAGTTCTTC
cdr3_aa: CASSPGLGSYNEQFF

d_call: NA
j_call: TRBJ1-1
v_call: TRBV29-1
clone_size: NA
cdr3_nt: TGCAGCGGTGGGCAACACACTGAAGCTTTCTTT
cdr3_aa: CSGGQHTEAFF

d_call: TRBD1
j_call: TRBJ2-7
v_call: TRBV29-1
clone_size: NA
cdr3_nt: TGCAGCGTTGTGAGCTTATCGGGACAGGGGTCCTACGAGCAGTACTTC
cdr3_aa: CSVVSLSGQGSYEQYF

d_call: TRBD1
j_call: TRBJ1-2
v_call: TRBV7-9
clone_size: NA
cdr3_nt: TGTGCCAGCAGCTCGCAGGGGGCGCGTGGCTACACCTTC
cdr3_aa: CASSSQGARGYTF

d_call: TRBD1
j_call: TRBJ1-3
v_call: TRBV7-2
clone_size: NA
cdr3_nt: TGTGCCAGCAGCTCTGGGGGACAGGGGGCGGGAAACACCATATATTTT
cdr3_aa: CASSSGGQGAGNTIYF

d_call: NA
j_call: TRBJ2-7
v_call: TRBV10-3
clone_size: NA
cdr3_nt: TGTGCCATCAGTGAATCGACATCCTCCTACGAGCAGTACTTC
cdr3_aa: CAISESTSSYEQYF